What follows are 32 T cell receptor beta chains derived from one specimen sequenced in a study of molecular identifiers for immune sequencing clone quantification. TCRdb independently ran MiXCR on the PCR reads; one entry per CDR3 protein. The sample has around 480,000 distinct CDR3 sequences; roughly 23% are singletons. The sequencing sample was made of naive CD8+ T cells from blood, with Jurkat cell RNA spiked in. Indicated subset: FACS-sorted CD8+CD4-CCR7+CD45RA+ naive T cells. These receptors were taken from a human donor in good health. Some libraries in this study had Jurkat cell RNA spiked in.

In its sample, this clonotype was seen many times. The rearrangement links TRBV13 to TRBJ1-5, with 7 bases aligning to TRBD1. The trim removed 2 bases at V and 4 bases at J, leaving 5 bases unmatched. The CDR3 totals 15 residues. Germline V gene lookup returns CDR1 PRHDT and CDR2 FYEKMQ (reference sequence). CDR3 loop: CASSLRGQGNQPQHF. CDR3 coding DNA: TGTGCCAGCAGCTTAAGGGGGCAGGGTAATCAGCCCCAGCATTTT.

This clonotype was found a few times. The gene calls are TRBV24-1 and TRBJ2-2; D is ambiguous. Germline-derived CDR1 and CDR2 are KGHDR and SFDVKD. The CDR3 loop spans 13 amino acids. V lost 5 bases to trimming and J lost 3 bases, with 6 bases between them. The CDR3: CATSGPYTGELFF. CDR3 nucleotides: TGTGCCACCAGTGGCCCTTACACCGGGGAGCTGTTTTTT.

The chain joins TRBV20-1 to TRBJ2-1; D unresolved. CDR3 size: 12 residues. The germline V gene has CDR1 DFQATT and CDR2 SNEGSKA (reference sequence). Trimming shortened V by 4 bases and J by 4 bases, and 8 bases separated the two germline ends. This CDR3 is CSATKEYNEQFF. CDR3 bases: TGCAGTGCTACTAAGGAGTACAATGAGCAGTTCTTC.

There are a few counts of this clonotype. V usage is TRBV25-1 and J usage is TRBJ1-2; unclear D gene. The V and J ends lost 6 bases and 3 bases respectively, with 11 bases between them. There are 13 residues in the CDR3. CDR1 and CDR2 from the germline V gene are MGHDK and SYGVNS. CDR3 DNA sequence: TGTGCCAGCAGCGAGGGTACGGACTATGGCTACACCTTC. Its translation is CASSEGTDYGYTF.

This clonotype has more than one count but fewer than ten. The V gene is TRBV9, the J gene TRBJ1-4, with D possibly being TRBD1 (6 bases). Between the trimmed V and J ends, which lost 4 bases and 5 bases, there was a span of 15 bases. CDR1 and CDR2 (germline): SGDLS, YYNGEE. This CDR3 has 15 amino acids. This chain's CDR3 is CASSPGARENEKLFF. The CDR3 bases are TGTGCCAGCAGCCCGGGGGCCCGGGAAAATGAAAAACTGTTTTTT. The variable domain in full, with the rest retrieved from reference TRBV9 and TRBJ1-4, is DSGVTQTPKHLITATGQRVTLRCSPRSGDLSVYWYQQSLDQGLQFLIQYYNGEERAKGNILERFSAQQFPDLHSELNLSSLELGDSALYFCASSPGARENEKLFFGSGTQLSVL.

This rearrangement joins TRBV27 to TRBJ1-1, with 12 bases fitting TRBD1. CDR1 and CDR2 from the germline V gene are MNHEY and SMNVEV (reference sequence). J was trimmed by 4 bases and V by 2 bases; bases with no gene match: 2. The CDR3 sequence is 15 residues long. The CDR3 DNA follows: TGTGCCAGCAGTTTAGGGACAGGGGGCTTCACTGAAGCTTTCTTT. It codes for CASSLGTGGFTEAFF.

This clonotype is a singleton in its sample. A junction end diverges from the germline sequence, so it may reflect a read error. The CDR3 DNA is TGTGCCAGCAGCAGAGGGGACCCCGGGCTCTTC. Protein sequence: CASSRGDPGLF. This rearrangement joins TRBV12-3 or TRBV12-4 to TRBJ2-1; D tentatively fits TRBD1 or TRBD2 (5 bases each). This CDR3 contains 11 residues.

This CDR3 is CASSQDRLASGGTDTQYF. The CDR3 DNA reads as TGCGCCAGCAGCCAAGATCGTTTGGCTAGCGGGGGTACAGATACGCAGTATTTT. V gene TRBV4-3 combines with J gene TRBJ2-3; 10 bases map to TRBD2. In germline, CDR1 is LGHNA, CDR2 YSLEER. The J segment lost 3 bases and the V segment lost 0 bases, leaving 9 bases of the junction unmatched. The CDR3 has 18 amino acids.

This clonotype was recorded many times. V usage is TRBV6-4 and J usage is TRBJ1-5; D is unclear. Germline V CDR1 and CDR2: MRHNA, SNTAGT. This CDR3 comprises 17 residues. Trimming took 6 bases from V and 0 from J, leaving 18 bases between them. This CDR3 is CASSHPNRHSSNQPQHF. Written as DNA, the CDR3 is TGTGCCAGCAGCCACCCTAATCGTCATTCTAGCAATCAGCCCCAGCATTTT.

The CDR3 coding sequence is TGCAGTGCTGCCTTAGGGGGAGAGCAGTACTTC. This sequence encodes CSAALGGEQYF. The chain uses TRBV20-1 and TRBJ2-7; a weak D match, TRBD1 (6 bases). This CDR3 has 11 amino acids. CDR1 is DFQATT and CDR2 is SNEGSKA in the germline V gene (reference sequence). The V end lost 5 bases, the J end lost 7 bases, and 12 bases lay between the germline ends.

This clonotype occurred a few times. The chain joins TRBV7-9 to TRBJ1-1; 9 bases fit TRBD1. The germline V gene has CDR1 SEHNR and CDR2 FQNEAQ (reference sequence). The CDR3 runs 16 residues. V lost 5 bases and J lost 2; bases outside the gene matches: 9. CDR3: CASSEMGQGDNTEAFF. The CDR3 DNA sequence: TGTGCCAGCAGCGAGATGGGACAGGGCGATAACACTGAAGCTTTCTTT.

Concerning this clonotype: The junction does not match germline at one end; this may be a read error. The chain carries TRBV7-3 and TRBJ2-3; TRBD2 aligns across 13 bases. The CDR3 consists of 17 residues. Looked up from germline, CDR1 is SGHTA and CDR2 is FQGTGA. CDR3 sequence (DNA): TGTGCCAGCTGCTTCTCCGGGACTAGCGGGACTGGGGATACGCAGTATTTT. Protein sequence: CASCFSGTSGTGDTQYF.

This clonotype was observed many times. The rearrangement links TRBV20-1 to TRBJ2-6; TRBD1 agrees at 7 bases. CDR3 size: 14 residues. Per germline, CDR1 DFQATT and CDR2 SNEGSKA (reference sequence). V was pared by 4 bases and J by 2 bases, with 2 bases of the junction left unmatched. CDR3 sequence: CSAIDRAGANVLTF. The CDR3 coding sequence is TGCAGTGCTATCGACAGGGCTGGGGCCAACGTCCTGACTTTC.

This clonotype appeared a single time. An end of the junction does not agree with germline; a read error may underlie this. This sequence joins TRBV5-3 and TRBJ2-3; D call uncertain. TRBV5-3 is identified as an open reading frame with a role that is uncertain. The CDR3 runs 16 residues. The CDR3 region has the DNA TGTGCCAGCAGCTTAAGAGCTACGTATAGTACAGATACGCAGTGTTTT. As protein: CASSLRATYSTDTQCF.

The V call is TRBV11-2, the J call TRBJ2-5; 10 positions agree with TRBD2. The CDR3 is 15 residues long. The ends lost 4 bases at V and 5 bases at J; junction bases unmatched: 7. CDR1 and CDR2 (germline): SGHAT, FQNNGV. CDR3 sequence (DNA): TGTGCCAGCAGCTGGAGTAGCGGGAGGTTTGAGACCCAGTACTTC. This sequence encodes CASSWSSGRFETQYF.

To note about this clonotype: At one boundary the junction diverges from the germline segment, which might be a read error. The chain is built from TRBV11-2 and TRBJ2-7; D remains unclear. Germline V lookup: CDR1 SGHAT, CDR2 FQNNGV. This CDR3 region has 16 residues. CDR3: CVSSFGAGYPAYEQYF. The CDR3 DNA sequence: TGTGTCAGCAGCTTTGGAGCCGGATACCCCGCCTACGAGCAGTACTTC.

This clonotype has just a few counts. The chain employs TRBV4-3 and TRBJ2-7; 9 bases are shared with TRBD1. There are 16 residues in the CDR3. J lost 3 bases, V lost 2 bases, and 8 bases had no gene match. Germline lookup yields CDR1 LGHNA and CDR2 YSLEER. The CDR3 DNA is TGCGCCAGCAGCCAAACAACACCGGGACAGGGCTACGAGCAGTACTTC. It yields the protein CASSQTTPGQGYEQYF.

This clonotype was recorded at least ten times. The CDR3 reads CASSPKTPGQVYEQYF. The CDR3 DNA reads as TGTGCCAGCAGCCCGAAGACTCCGGGACAGGTCTACGAGCAGTACTTC. The V call is TRBV7-9, the J call TRBJ2-7; 8 bases are a match to TRBD1. The germline gives CDR1 SEHNR, CDR2 FQNEAQ (reference sequence). V trimming: 5 bases; J trimming: 3 bases; junction bases outside the gene matches: 12. The CDR3 loop spans 16 amino acids. The whole variable domain, remainder taken from reference TRBV7-9 and TRBJ2-7, is DTGVSQNPRHKITKRGQNVTFRCDPISEHNRLYWYRQTLGQGPEFLTYFQNEAQLEKSRLLSDRFSAERPKGSFSTLEIQRTEQGDSAMYLCASSPKTPGQVYEQYFGPGTRLTVT.

This chain links TRBV13 with TRBJ2-7; TRBD2 matches 15 bases. Per the germline V gene, CDR1 is PRHDT and CDR2 is FYEKMQ (reference sequence). The CDR3 is 14 amino acids. V gave up 5 bases and J gave up 11 bases; unmatched junction bases: 7. CDR3 sequence: CASSPGLAGGREYF. The CDR3 DNA follows: TGTGCCAGCAGCCCGGGACTAGCGGGGGGCAGGGAGTACTTC.

The table lists this clonotype with many counts. This chain uses TRBV7-6 with TRBJ1-1; D might be TRBD1 (6 bases). The CDR3 is 13 residues long. The V end was cut by 5 bases, the J end by 6 bases, with 13 bases between. Germline CDR1 is SGHVS and CDR2 is FNYEAQ. The CDR3 region has the DNA TGTGCCAGCAGCGTACAGGGATGGGCTGAAGCTTTCTTT. Protein sequence: CASSVQGWAEAFF. Full variable domain (remainder filled in from reference TRBV7-6 and TRBJ1-1): GAGVSQSPRYKVTKRGQDVALRCDPISGHVSLYWYRQALGQGPEFLTYFNYEAQQDKSGLPNDRFSAERPEGSISTLTIQRTEQRDSAMYRCASSVQGWAEAFFGQGTRLTVV.

This clonotype was seen only a few times. The V call is TRBV9, the J call TRBJ2-7; maybe TRBD2 (6 bases). Germline V gene data show CDR1 as SGDLS and CDR2 as YYNGEE. The CDR3 is 14 residues long. The V end lost 4 bases, the J end lost 0 bases, and 11 bases lay between the germline ends. The CDR3 sequence: CASSSSVSSYEQYF. CDR3 coding DNA: TGTGCCAGCAGCTCTAGCGTGAGCTCCTACGAGCAGTACTTC.

This clonotype has only a few counts. The rearrangement links TRBV20-1 to TRBJ2-4, with a possible D match to TRBD2 (6 bases). Trimming cost V 5 bases and J 5 bases, with 19 bases left between them. CDR3 length: 15 residues. The germline CDR1 and CDR2 sequences are DFQATT and SNEGSKA (reference sequence). As DNA, the CDR3 is TGCAGTGCTGAACGGTGGGGCGGGATCCAAAACATTCAGTACTTC. It codes for CSAERWGGIQNIQYF.

The CDR3 region is CASSAGPAYEQYF. The CDR3 bases are TGTGCCAGCTCAGCCGGCCCTGCCTACGAGCAGTACTTC. The rearrangement joins TRBV18 to TRBJ2-7; D is undetermined. V was clipped by 5 bases and J by 2 bases, with 10 bases between them. The CDR3 has 13 residues. CDR1 and CDR2 (germline): KGHSH, LQKENI.

This clonotype was detected a few times. The chain employs TRBV7-9 and TRBJ1-6; D remains ambiguous. Germline V CDR1 and CDR2: SEHNR, FQNEAQ (reference sequence). The CDR3 totals 14 residues. V shed 2 bases and J shed 3 bases, with 5 bases lying between them. In DNA form, the CDR3 reads TGTGCCAGCAGCTTAACAAACTATAATTCACCCCTCCACTTT. This translates into CASSLTNYNSPLHF.

The chain combines TRBV6-5 with TRBJ1-3, with a weak D call TRBD1 (6 bases). Germline V gene lookup returns CDR1 MNHEY and CDR2 SVGAGI. The CDR3 is 17 amino acids. V lost 0 bases and J 3 bases, leaving 15 bases between the germline ends. CDR3 region: CASSYSVWGQIGNTIYF. CDR3 coding DNA: TGTGCCAGCAGTTACTCTGTCTGGGGGCAGATTGGAAACACCATATATTTT.

Worth noting for this clonotype: Possible read error: a much larger clone is one base away. The chain has TRBV4-3 and TRBJ1-6, with D hard to call. The CDR3 extends over 15 amino acids. Trimming removed 0 bases from V and 7 bases from J, with 10 bases in between. CDR1 is LGHNA, CDR2 YSLEER, per germline. Here the CDR3 DNA reads TGCGCCAGCAGCCAAGATTCTGGTTCAAATTCACCCCTCCACTTT. It is translated as CASSQDSGSNSPLHF.

In its sample, this clonotype was seen once. The CDR3 sequence: CASSQDGTTLGTQYF. In nucleotides, the CDR3 is TGCGCCAGCAGCCAAGACGGGACCACATTAGGGACCCAGTACTTC. The chain uses TRBV4-1 and TRBJ2-5; D tentatively reads TRBD1 or TRBD2 (5 bases each). The germline V gene has CDR1 MGHRA and CDR2 YSYEKL. CDR3 size: 15 residues. Between the trimmed V and J ends, which lost 0 bases and 7 bases, there was a span of 15 bases.

This clonotype was counted many times. CDR3 DNA: TGTGCCAGCAGTGAAGACTTTACAGAGACCCAGTACTTC. Its translation: CASSEDFTETQYF. The chain carries TRBV25-1 and TRBJ2-5; no reliable D call. CDR3 length: 13 residues. Germline V gene data show CDR1 as MGHDK and CDR2 as SYGVNS. Trimming cost V 2 bases and J 4 bases, with 8 bases left between them.

As for this clonotype: A read error may explain this, as a much larger clone is one base away. As the CDR3 is not closed by the conserved phenylalanine or tryptophan, this likely results from a read error. The CDR3 DNA reads TGCAGTGCCCGGACCCTAGCGGGAACCCCCTACGAGCAGTACCTC. Amino acid sequence: CSARTLAGTPYEQYL. The rearrangement uses TRBV20-1 and TRBJ2-7; TRBD2 aligns across 9 bases. Germline V gene data show CDR1 as DFQATT and CDR2 as SNEGSKA (reference sequence). V dropped 6 bases and J dropped 2; count of bases not matched to a gene: 11. The CDR3 length is 15 residues.

This clonotype was seen more than once but under ten times. The V call is TRBV4-3, the J call TRBJ2-1; no reliable D call. This CDR3 has 16 amino acids. Trimming took off 0 bases at V and 2 bases at J, with 11 bases between the two ends. CDR1 is LGHNA and CDR2 is YSLEER in the germline V gene. This CDR3 reads CASSQESERPYNEQFF. Here the CDR3 DNA reads TGCGCCAGCAGCCAAGAGTCCGAGCGCCCCTACAATGAGCAGTTCTTC.

This clonotype has ten or more counts. CDR3 in amino acids: CASSQTGIDPRQFF. The CDR3 nucleotides read TGCGCCAGCAGCCAAACCGGGATTGACCCTCGGCAGTTCTTC. This chain connects TRBV4-3 to TRBJ2-1, with D perhaps TRBD2 (5 bases). The CDR3 totals 14 residues. Looked up from germline, CDR1 is LGHNA and CDR2 is YSLEER. Trimming removed 2 bases from V and 12 bases from J, with 17 bases in between.

The CDR3 reads CAWSATTLSEQYF. CDR3 nucleotide sequence: TGTGCCTGGAGCGCCACCACTTTGTCAGAGCAGTACTTC. This rearrangement joins TRBV30 to TRBJ2-7; D uncertain. The CDR3 consists of 13 residues. V was clipped by 3 bases and J by 7 bases, with 16 bases between them. Germline lookup yields CDR1 GTSNPN and CDR2 SVGIG (reference sequence).